This section outlines one TCR beta chain sequence together with its context. The authors carried out high-throughput sequencing of TCR beta. They applied it to CD8+ and CD4+ T cells obtained from blood. The multiple sclerosis control group comprised treatment-naive patients with stable or active relapsing-remitting disease. Isolation of CD8+ and CD4+ T cells was performed negatively, whereas enrichment of TEMRA cells was done by FACS. The data were obtained in a study of CD8 T cells in Susac syndrome. This CDR3 contains 16 residues. With 3 bases removed from V and 2 bases from J, the gap between germline ends came to 15 bases. It was with random hexamers that roughly 0.5 to 1 ug RNA was reverse transcribed. An immunoSEQ multiplex PCR amplified TCR beta CDR3 over 54 Vbeta and 13 Jbeta. From the immunoSEQ multiplex PCR reads, TCRdb called clonotypes with MiXCR, one entry per CDR3 protein. Of 200,000 to 300,000 distinct CDR3 sequences listed, 93% are singletons.

V and J are TRBV12-3 or TRBV12-4 and TRBJ2-3; tentative D call: TRBD2 (5 bases). The specimen sequenced was CD4+ T cells from PBMCs. The receptor was derived from a human donor with multiple sclerosis. CDR3 sequence (DNA): TGTGCCAGCAGTTTTTTCCTAGCCTCCTTCACAGATACGCAGTATTTT. Translation: CASSFFLASFTDTQYF.